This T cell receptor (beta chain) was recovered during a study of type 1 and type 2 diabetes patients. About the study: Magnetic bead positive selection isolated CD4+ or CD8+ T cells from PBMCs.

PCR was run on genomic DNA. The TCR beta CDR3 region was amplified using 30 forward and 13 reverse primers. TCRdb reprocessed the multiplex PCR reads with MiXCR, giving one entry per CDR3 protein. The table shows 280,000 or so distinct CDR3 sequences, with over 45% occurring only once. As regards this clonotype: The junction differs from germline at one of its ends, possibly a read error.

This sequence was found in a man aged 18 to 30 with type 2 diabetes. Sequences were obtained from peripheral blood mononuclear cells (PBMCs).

CDR3 in DNA: TGTGCCAGCAGTGAGTCGGCAGGAGACGAGCAGTTCTTC. Translated, it gives CASSESAGDEQFF. This chain connects TRBV10-3 to TRBJ2-1; no definite D call. Germline loops: CDR1 ENHRY, CDR2 SYGVKD. The CDR3 totals 13 residues.